A single sample is the source of the 23 T cell receptor beta chains below, sequenced in a study of blood T cell repertoires in COVID-19. This table comes from immunoSEQ multiplex PCR, and its TCRdb copy is limited to in-frame clones, with some not included. The table lists 180,000 or so clones, around 85% of them singletons, with about 9.1% in the top ten. The sequencing input was peripheral blood. All receptors come from a woman aged 80 or over with acute or convalescent COVID-19.

The chain has TRBV27 and TRBJ1-2, with 9 bases identical to TRBD1. Looked up from germline, CDR1 is MNHEY and CDR2 is SMNVEV (reference sequence). The CDR3 has 15 amino acids. With 8 bases clipped from V and 8 bases from J, the junction kept 15 bases outside the gene matches. As DNA, the CDR3 is TGTGCCAGCGGATTACAGGGGGCAAAACTTCGGGGCTACACCTTC. Translated: CASGLQGAKLRGYTF.

V usage is TRBV14 and J usage is TRBJ2-7, with unresolved D. V was pared by 6 bases and J by 0 bases, with 6 bases between. The CDR3 has 12 residues. CDR1 is SGHDN, CDR2 FVKESK, per germline. CDR3 nucleotide sequence: TGTGCCAGCAGTTTTAGCTCCTACGAGCAGTACTTC. It is translated as CASSFSSYEQYF.

This clone was seen just once. The chain joins TRBV24-1 to TRBJ2-6, with 7 bases matching TRBD2. Germline-derived CDR1 and CDR2 are KGHDR and SFDVKD. This CDR3 is built from 16 residues. Germline trimming cut 6 bases from V and 2 bases from J; bases unmatched to any gene: 6. CDR3 region: CATSSNGGAGANVLTF. CDR3 nucleotides: TGTGCCACCAGTTCAAATGGGGGGGCTGGGGCCAACGTCCTGACTTTC.

This chain uses TRBV6-2 or TRBV6-3 with TRBJ2-1; TRBD2 aligns across 9 bases. The germline gives CDR1 MNHEY, CDR2 SVGEGT. This CDR3 contains 16 residues. V dropped 2 bases and J dropped 8; count of bases not matched to a gene: 10. This CDR3 is CASSYPGLAQPDEQFF. CDR3 coding DNA: TGTGCCAGCAGTTACCCTGGACTAGCGCAGCCCGATGAGCAGTTCTTC.

The chain uses TRBV24-1 and TRBJ2-3, with 7 bases identical to TRBD2. The CDR3 extends over 14 amino acids. Unmatched junction bases numbered 3, after V lost 5 bases and J lost 2 bases. Germline CDR1 and CDR2: KGHDR and SFDVKD. The DNA for the CDR3 is TGTGCCACCAGTGGGAGCGGGGTCACAGATACGCAGTATTTT. As protein: CATSGSGVTDTQYF.

The chain links TRBV29-1 to TRBJ1-5; the D gene is possibly TRBD1 (5 bases). This CDR3 has 14 residues. Trimming removed 4 bases from V and 0 bases from J, with 10 bases in between. The germline V gene encodes CDR1 SQVTM and CDR2 ANQGSEA. This CDR3 reads CSVGEGASNQPQHF. The DNA for the CDR3 is TGCAGCGTTGGTGAAGGGGCTAGCAATCAGCCCCAGCATTTT. Full variable domain (outside the CDR3, taken from reference TRBV29-1 and TRBJ1-5): SAVISQKPSRDICQRGTSLTIQCQVDSQVTMMFWYRQQPGQSLTLIATANQGSEATYESGFVIDKFPISRPNLTFSTLTVSNMSPEDSSIYLCSVGEGASNQPQHFGDGTRLSIL.

The rearrangement joins TRBV3-1 (or the pseudogene TRBV3-2) to TRBJ2-4; 9 bases match TRBD1. The length of the CDR3 is 16 residues. CDR1 and CDR2 from the germline V gene are LGHDT and YNNKEL (reference sequence). V was clipped by 5 bases and J by 2 bases; unmatched bases: 7. The CDR3 protein is CASSNRQGGTKNIQYF. The CDR3 nucleotides are TGTGCCAGCAGCAACCGACAGGGGGGGACCAAAAACATTCAGTACTTC.

V and J are TRBV7-3 and TRBJ1-1, with 9 bases lining up with TRBD1. This CDR3 spans 16 amino acids. Unmatched junction bases numbered 7, after V lost 4 bases and J lost 1 base. From germline, CDR1 is SGHTA and CDR2 FQGTGA. CDR3 loop: CASSSQGAPSNTEAFF. For the CDR3, the DNA is TGTGCCAGCAGCTCACAGGGGGCTCCGTCGAACACTGAAGCTTTCTTT.

CDR3 sequence reads: CATSSSTGKASPLHF. The CDR3 bases are TGTGCCACCAGCAGTTCCACAGGGAAGGCTTCACCCCTCCACTTT. The rearrangement links TRBV15 to TRBJ1-6; D is perhaps TRBD1 (6 bases). This CDR3 is 15 amino acids long. Per germline, CDR1 LNHNV and CDR2 YYDKDF (reference sequence). Trimming took off 3 bases at V and 9 bases at J, with 15 bases between the two ends.

J is TRBJ1-4 and V is TRBV5-1; the match to TRBD1 covers 7 bases. J gave up 6 bases and V 0 bases, and 2 bases lay outside the gene matches. The CDR3 totals 14 residues. Germline V CDR1 and CDR2: SGHRS, YFSETQ. The CDR3 reads CASSLDGTDEKLFF. Written as DNA, the CDR3 is TGCGCCAGCAGCTTGGATGGGACAGATGAAAAACTGTTTTTT.

J is TRBJ2-7 and V is TRBV18; no definite D call. V lost 2 bases and J lost 7, with 9 bases in between. Germline values: CDR1 KGHSH, CDR2 LQKENI. This CDR3 is built from 12 residues. The CDR3 sequence: CASSPAIEEQYF. CDR3 in DNA: TGTGCCAGCTCACCAGCGATTGAGGAGCAGTACTTC.

This chain joins TRBV6-5 and TRBJ2-3; TRBD1 agrees at 7 bases. CDR1 MNHEY and CDR2 SVGAGI come from the germline V gene. The CDR3 sequence is 14 residues long. V lost 2 bases, J lost 2 bases, and 1 base stayed unmatched. The CDR3 sequence is CASSYDRDTDTQYF. CDR3 bases: TGTGCCAGCAGTTACGACAGGGACACAGATACGCAGTATTTT.

This chain joins TRBV5-1 and TRBJ1-2, with TRBD1 identical over 8 bases. The CDR3 has 14 residues. Trimming took 4 bases from V and 8 from J; bases not matched to a gene: 10. The V gene's germline CDR1 is SGHRS and CDR2 YFSETQ. CDR3 sequence: CASSPGQGPAGYTF. The CDR3 bases are TGCGCCAGCAGCCCTGGACAGGGCCCCGCGGGCTACACCTTC.

This clone came up once. The J gene is TRBJ2-2, the V gene TRBV6-6, with 7 bases lining up with TRBD1. The CDR3 spans 15 residues. J lost 0 bases, V lost 6 bases, and 4 bases had no gene match. The germline CDR1 and CDR2 sequences are MNHNY and SVGAGI (reference sequence). CDR3 residues: CASRKGQTNTGELFF. CDR3 coding DNA: TGTGCCAGCAGGAAGGGACAGACGAACACCGGGGAGCTGTTTTTT.

V gene TRBV4-1 combines with J gene TRBJ1-2; D is perhaps TRBD1 (5 bases). The germline CDR1 and CDR2 sequences are MGHRA and YSYEKL. The CDR3 has 12 amino acids. Trimming cost V 1 base and J 10 bases, with 10 bases left between them. The CDR3 protein is CASSQAAGYYTF. CDR3 DNA sequence: TGCGCCAGCAGCCAAGCGGCAGGGTACTACACCTTC.

The chain recombines TRBV29-1 with TRBJ2-7; no definite D call. Germline V lookup: CDR1 SQVTM, CDR2 ANQGSEA. The V end was cut by 5 bases, the J end by 6 bases, with 11 bases between. There are 11 residues in the CDR3. The CDR3 coding sequence is TGCAGCGTTTTATGGGCAGCCGAGCAGTACTTC. Protein: CSVLWAAEQYF.

This sequence joins TRBV5-1 and TRBJ2-3; weak D call: TRBD2 (6 bases). The CDR3 extends over 15 amino acids. Trimming shortened V by 0 bases and J by 4 bases, and 12 bases separated the two germline ends. CDR1 and CDR2 (germline): SGHRS, YFSETQ. This chain's CDR3 is CASSLALGEADTQYF. Here the CDR3 DNA reads TGCGCCAGCAGCTTGGCCTTGGGGGAGGCAGATACGCAGTATTTT.

The CDR3 is CASSSAAYNEQFF. DNA of the CDR3: TGTGCCAGCAGTTCTGCGGCTTACAATGAGCAGTTCTTC. The chain has TRBV27 and TRBJ2-1; no clear D. This CDR3 is 13 amino acids long. Germline values: CDR1 MNHEY, CDR2 SMNVEV (reference sequence). V was trimmed by 4 bases and J by 4 bases, leaving 8 bases between them.

The J gene is TRBJ1-2, the V gene TRBV6-5; D is uncertain. The CDR3 contains 15 residues. Per the germline V gene, CDR1 is MNHEY and CDR2 is SVGAGI. The V gene lost 0 bases and the J gene lost 3 bases, with 11 bases spanning the gap. CDR3 nucleotides: TGTGCCAGCAGTTACTCTTCGTCGGAGCACTATGGCTACACCTTC. Amino acid sequence: CASSYSSSEHYGYTF.

The rearrangement links TRBV27 to TRBJ1-1; 8 nucleotides line up with TRBD1. Germline assignment: CDR1 MNHEY and CDR2 SMNVEV (reference sequence). This CDR3 region has 16 residues. J gave up 5 bases and V 5 bases, and 13 bases lay outside the gene matches. CDR3 sequence reads: CASSPQGQVVRTEAFF. DNA of the CDR3: TGTGCCAGCAGTCCGCAGGGACAGGTTGTGAGGACTGAAGCTTTCTTT.

This rearrangement joins TRBV14 to TRBJ1-1, with TRBD1 identical over 12 bases. The length of the CDR3 is 15 residues. V lost 5 bases and J lost 7; bases outside the gene matches: 8. Germline-derived CDR1 and CDR2 are SGHDN and FVKESK. The CDR3 loop reads CASSSGTGGSIEAFF. In nucleotides, the CDR3 is TGTGCCAGCAGCTCCGGGACAGGGGGCTCAATTGAAGCTTTCTTT.

V usage is TRBV7-9 and J usage is TRBJ1-3; D may be TRBD1 (5 bases). This CDR3 comprises 15 residues. CDR1 is SEHNR, CDR2 FQNEAQ, per germline (reference sequence). Trimming removed 5 bases from V and 0 bases from J, with 11 bases in between. The CDR3: CASSRGSSSGNTIYF. The CDR3, as DNA: TGTGCCAGCAGCCGGGGGTCTAGCTCTGGAAACACCATATATTTT.

The chain employs TRBV5-1 and TRBJ2-7, with a possible D match to TRBD2 (6 bases). Germline V gene lookup returns CDR1 SGHRS and CDR2 YFSETQ. The V gene lost 4 bases and the J gene lost 2 bases, with 13 bases spanning the gap. This CDR3 is built from 14 residues. The CDR3 reads CASSPEGLPYEQYF. The CDR3, as DNA: TGCGCCAGCAGCCCGGAGGGACTTCCCTACGAGCAGTACTTC.